This T cell receptor (beta chain) came from a study of response to subunit inactivated influenza vaccine. Looked up from germline, CDR1 is SGHKS and CDR2 is YYEKEE (reference sequence). The V gene end was trimmed by 4 bases and the J gene end by 6 bases; junction bases not matched to a gene: 6. CDR3 length equals 14 residues. Via MiXCR, TCRdb re-called the RT-PCR reads, giving one row per CDR3 protein. Counted here are hundreds of thousands of distinct CDR3 sequences, 7.6% occurring once; the ten biggest clones make up roughly 13%. Sequences were derived from PBMCs from blood, sampled less than 30 months after vaccination. This TCR came from a man between 50 and 75 years old who received an inactivated influenza vaccine. The chain is built from TRBV5-5 and TRBJ2-4; 8 nucleotides align to TRBD1. For the CDR3, the DNA is TGTGCCAGCAGCCCCGGACAGGGATCAAACATTCAGTACTTC. Translation: CASSPGQGSNIQYF.